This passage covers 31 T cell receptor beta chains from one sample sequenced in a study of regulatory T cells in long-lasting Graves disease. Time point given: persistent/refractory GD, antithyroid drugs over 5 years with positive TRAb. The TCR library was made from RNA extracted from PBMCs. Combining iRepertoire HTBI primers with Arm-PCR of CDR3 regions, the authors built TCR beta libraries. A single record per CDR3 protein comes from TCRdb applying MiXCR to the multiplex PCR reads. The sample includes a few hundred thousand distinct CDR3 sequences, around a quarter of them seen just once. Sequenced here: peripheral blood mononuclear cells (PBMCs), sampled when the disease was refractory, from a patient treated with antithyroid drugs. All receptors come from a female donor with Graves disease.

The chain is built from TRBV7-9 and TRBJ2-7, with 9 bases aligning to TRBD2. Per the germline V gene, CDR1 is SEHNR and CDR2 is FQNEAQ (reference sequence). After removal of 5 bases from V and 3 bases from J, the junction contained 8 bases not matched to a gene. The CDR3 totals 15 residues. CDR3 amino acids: CASSNGAGGNYEQYF. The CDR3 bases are TGTGCCAGCAGCAACGGGGCGGGGGGGAACTACGAGCAGTACTTC.

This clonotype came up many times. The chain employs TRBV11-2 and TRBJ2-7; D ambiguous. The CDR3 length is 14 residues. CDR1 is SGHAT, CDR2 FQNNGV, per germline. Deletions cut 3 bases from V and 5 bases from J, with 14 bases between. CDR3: CASSFTPLFHEQYF. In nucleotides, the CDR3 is TGTGCCAGCAGCTTTACCCCGTTGTTTCACGAGCAGTACTTC.

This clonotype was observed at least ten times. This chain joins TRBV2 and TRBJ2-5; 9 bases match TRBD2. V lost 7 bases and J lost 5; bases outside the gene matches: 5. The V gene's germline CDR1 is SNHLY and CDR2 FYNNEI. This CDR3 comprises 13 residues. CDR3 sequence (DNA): TGTGCCAGCACTAGCGGGATTCTGGAGACCCAGTACTTC. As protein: CASTSGILETQYF.

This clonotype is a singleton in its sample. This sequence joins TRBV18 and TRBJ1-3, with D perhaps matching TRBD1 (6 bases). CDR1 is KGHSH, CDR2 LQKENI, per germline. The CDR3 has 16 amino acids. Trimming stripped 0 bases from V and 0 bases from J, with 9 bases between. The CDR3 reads CASSPPEGGSGNTIYF. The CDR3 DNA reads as TGTGCCAGCTCACCACCCGAGGGGGGCTCTGGAAACACCATATATTTT.

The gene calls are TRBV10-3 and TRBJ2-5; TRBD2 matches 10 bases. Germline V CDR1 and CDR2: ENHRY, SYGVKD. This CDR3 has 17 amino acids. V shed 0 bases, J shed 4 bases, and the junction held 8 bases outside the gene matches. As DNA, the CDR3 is TGTGCCATCAGTGAGTCGGCTAGCGGGAGATGGTTAGAGACCCAGTACTTC. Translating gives CAISESASGRWLETQYF.

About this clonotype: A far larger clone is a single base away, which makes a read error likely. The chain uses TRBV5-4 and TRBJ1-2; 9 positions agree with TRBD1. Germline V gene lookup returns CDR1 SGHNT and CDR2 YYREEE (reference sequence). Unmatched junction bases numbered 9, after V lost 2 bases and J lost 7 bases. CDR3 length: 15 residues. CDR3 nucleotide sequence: TGTGCCAGCAGCTTAGCCCCGGGACAGGGCTGTGGCTACACCTTC. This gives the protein CASSLAPGQGCGYTF.

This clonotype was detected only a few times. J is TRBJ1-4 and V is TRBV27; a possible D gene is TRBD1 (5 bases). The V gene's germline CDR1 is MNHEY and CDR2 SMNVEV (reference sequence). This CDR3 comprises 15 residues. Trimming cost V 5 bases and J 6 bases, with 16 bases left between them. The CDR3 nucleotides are TGTGCCAGCAGTGTAGAACAGGCCGGGGATGAAAAACTGTTTTTT. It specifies CASSVEQAGDEKLFF. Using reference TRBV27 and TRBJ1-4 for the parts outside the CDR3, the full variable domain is EAQVTQNPRYLITVTGKKLTVTCSQNMNHEYMSWYRQDPGLGLRQIYYSMNVEVTDKGDVPEGYKVSRKEKRNFPLILESPSPNQTSLYFCASSVEQAGDEKLFFGSGTQLSVL.

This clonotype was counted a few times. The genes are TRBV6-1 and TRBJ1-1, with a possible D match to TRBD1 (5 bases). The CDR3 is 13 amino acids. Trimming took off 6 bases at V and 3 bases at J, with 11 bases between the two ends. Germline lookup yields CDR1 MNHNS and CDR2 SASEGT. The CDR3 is CASSEGYYTEAFF. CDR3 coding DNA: TGTGCCAGCAGCGAGGGGTATTACACTGAAGCTTTCTTT.

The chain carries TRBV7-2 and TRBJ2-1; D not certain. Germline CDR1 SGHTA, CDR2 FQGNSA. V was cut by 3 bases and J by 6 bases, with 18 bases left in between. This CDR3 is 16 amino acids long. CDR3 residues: CASSFGRVGRANEQFF. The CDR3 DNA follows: TGTGCCAGCAGCTTTGGTAGGGTTGGCCGCGCCAATGAGCAGTTCTTC. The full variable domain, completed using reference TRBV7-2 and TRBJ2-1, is GAGVSQSPSNKVTEKGKDVELRCDPISGHTALYWYRQSLGQGLEFLIYFQGNSAPDKSGLPSDRFSAERTGGSVSTLTIQRTQQEDSAVYLCASSFGRVGRANEQFFGPGTRLTVL.

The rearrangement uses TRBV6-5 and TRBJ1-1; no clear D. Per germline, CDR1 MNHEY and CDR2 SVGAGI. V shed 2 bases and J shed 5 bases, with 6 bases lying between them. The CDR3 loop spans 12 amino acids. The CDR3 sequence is CASSYGRTEAFF. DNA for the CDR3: TGTGCCAGCAGTTACGGAAGGACTGAAGCTTTCTTT.

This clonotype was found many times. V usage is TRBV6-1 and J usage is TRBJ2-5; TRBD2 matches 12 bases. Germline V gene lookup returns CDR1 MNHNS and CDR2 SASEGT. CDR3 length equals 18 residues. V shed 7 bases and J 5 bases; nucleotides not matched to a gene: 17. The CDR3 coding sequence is TGTGCCAGCAAAAAGTGGAGACTAGCGGGAGTGGGGTTGGAGACCCAGTACTTC. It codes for CASKKWRLAGVGLETQYF.

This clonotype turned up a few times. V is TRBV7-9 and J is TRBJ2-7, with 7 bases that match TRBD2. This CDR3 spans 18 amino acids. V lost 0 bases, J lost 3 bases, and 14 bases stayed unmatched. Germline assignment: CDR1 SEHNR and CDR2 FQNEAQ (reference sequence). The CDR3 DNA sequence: TGTGCCAGCAGCTTAGCGACCATACCGGGACGGGACTACTACGAGCAGTACTTC. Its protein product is CASSLATIPGRDYYEQYF.

CDR3 in amino acids: CASTPRGGYQPQHF. In DNA form, the CDR3 reads TGTGCCAGCACACCTAGGGGAGGCTATCAGCCCCAGCATTTT. V and J are TRBV6-1 and TRBJ1-5; D is possibly TRBD1 (5 bases). Trimming removed 7 bases from V and 5 bases from J, with 15 bases in between. This CDR3 comprises 14 residues. CDR1 and CDR2 from the germline V gene are MNHNS and SASEGT.

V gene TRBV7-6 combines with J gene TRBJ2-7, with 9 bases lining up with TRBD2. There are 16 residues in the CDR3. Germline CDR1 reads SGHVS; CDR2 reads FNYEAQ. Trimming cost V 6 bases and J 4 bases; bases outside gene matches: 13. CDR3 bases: TGTGCCAGCAGGGGTAGCGGGAGATTTGAGTTGTACGAGCAGTACTTC. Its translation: CASRGSGRFELYEQYF. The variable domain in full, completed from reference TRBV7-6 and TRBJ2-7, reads GAGVSQSPRYKVTKRGQDVALRCDPISGHVSLYWYRQALGQGPEFLTYFNYEAQQDKSGLPNDRFSAERPEGSISTLTIQRTEQRDSAMYRCASRGSGRFELYEQYFGPGTRLTVT.

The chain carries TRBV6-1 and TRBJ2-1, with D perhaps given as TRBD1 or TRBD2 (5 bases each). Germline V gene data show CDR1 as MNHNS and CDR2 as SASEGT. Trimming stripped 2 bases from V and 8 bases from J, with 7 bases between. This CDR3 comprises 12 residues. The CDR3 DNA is TGTGCCAGCAGTGAATTGGGGGATGAGCAGTTCTTC. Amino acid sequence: CASSELGDEQFF.

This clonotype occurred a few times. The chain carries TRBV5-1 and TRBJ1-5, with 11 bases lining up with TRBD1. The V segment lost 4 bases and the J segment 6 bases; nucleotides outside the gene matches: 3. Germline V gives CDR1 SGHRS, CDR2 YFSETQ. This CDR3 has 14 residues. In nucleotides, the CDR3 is TGCGCCAGCAGCGAGGGACAGGGGGGTCAGCCCCAGCATTTT. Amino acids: CASSEGQGGQPQHF.

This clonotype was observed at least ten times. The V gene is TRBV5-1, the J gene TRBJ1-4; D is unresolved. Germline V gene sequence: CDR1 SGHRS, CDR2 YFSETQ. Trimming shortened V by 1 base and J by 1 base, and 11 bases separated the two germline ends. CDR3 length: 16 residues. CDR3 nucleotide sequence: TGCGCCAGCAGCTTGAACCCGGCGGGAACTAATGAAAAACTGTTTTTT. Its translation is CASSLNPAGTNEKLFF.

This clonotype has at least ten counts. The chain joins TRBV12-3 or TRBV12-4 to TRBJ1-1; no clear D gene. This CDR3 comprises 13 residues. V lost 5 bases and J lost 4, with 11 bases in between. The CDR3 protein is CASSPTLATEAFF. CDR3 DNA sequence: TGTGCCAGCAGTCCGACACTCGCCACTGAAGCTTTCTTT.

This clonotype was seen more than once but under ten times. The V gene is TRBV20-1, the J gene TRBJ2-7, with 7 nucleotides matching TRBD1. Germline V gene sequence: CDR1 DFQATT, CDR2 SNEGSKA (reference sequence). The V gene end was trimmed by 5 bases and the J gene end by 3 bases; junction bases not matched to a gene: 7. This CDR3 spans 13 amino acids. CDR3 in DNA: TGCAGTGCTTACAACCGGGACAGCTACGAGCAGTACTTC. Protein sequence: CSAYNRDSYEQYF.

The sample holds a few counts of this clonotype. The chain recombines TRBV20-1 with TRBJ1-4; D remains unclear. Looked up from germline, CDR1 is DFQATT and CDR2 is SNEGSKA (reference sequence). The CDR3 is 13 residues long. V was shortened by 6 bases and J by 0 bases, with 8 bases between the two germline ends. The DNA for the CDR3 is TGCAGTGCCAATCATGCAACTAATGAAAAACTGTTTTTT. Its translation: CSANHATNEKLFF.

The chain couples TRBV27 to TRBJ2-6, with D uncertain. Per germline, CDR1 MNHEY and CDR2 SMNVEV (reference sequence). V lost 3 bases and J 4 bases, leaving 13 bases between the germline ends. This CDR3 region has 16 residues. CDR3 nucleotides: TGTGCCAGCAGTTTCTCACCTCATGCGGGGGCCAACGTCCTGACTTTC. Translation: CASSFSPHAGANVLTF. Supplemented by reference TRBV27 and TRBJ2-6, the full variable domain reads EAQVTQNPRYLITVTGKKLTVTCSQNMNHEYMSWYRQDPGLGLRQIYYSMNVEVTDKGDVPEGYKVSRKEKRNFPLILESPSPNQTSLYFCASSFSPHAGANVLTFGAGSRLTVL.

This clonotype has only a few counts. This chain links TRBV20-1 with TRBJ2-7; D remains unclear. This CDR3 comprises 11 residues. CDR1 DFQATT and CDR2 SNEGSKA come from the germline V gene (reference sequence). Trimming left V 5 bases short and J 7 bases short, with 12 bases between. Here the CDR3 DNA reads TGCAGTGCTGTAGACTCTTCAGAGCAGTACTTC. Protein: CSAVDSSEQYF.

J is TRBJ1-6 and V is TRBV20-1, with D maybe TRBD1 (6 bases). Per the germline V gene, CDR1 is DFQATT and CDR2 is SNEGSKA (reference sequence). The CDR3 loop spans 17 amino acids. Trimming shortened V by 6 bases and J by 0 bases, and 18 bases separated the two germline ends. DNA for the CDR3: TGCAGTGCCCCGACCACAGGGCACAGCTCCTATAATTCACCCCTCCACTTT. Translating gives CSAPTTGHSSYNSPLHF.

The CDR3 spells CASSHRGPGETQYF. DNA of the CDR3: TGTGCCAGCAGCCACCGGGGCCCAGGGGAGACCCAGTACTTC. The chain is built from TRBV3-1 and TRBJ2-5, with D perhaps given as TRBD1 or TRBD2 (5 bases each). Trimming pared 3 bases from V and 5 bases from J, leaving 13 bases between. From germline, CDR1 is LGHDT and CDR2 YNNKEL (reference sequence). This CDR3 is 14 amino acids long.

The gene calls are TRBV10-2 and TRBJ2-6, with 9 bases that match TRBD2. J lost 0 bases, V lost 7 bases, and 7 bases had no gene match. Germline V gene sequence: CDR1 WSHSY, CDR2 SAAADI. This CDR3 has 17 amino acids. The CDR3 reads CASTTTSGGSGANVLTF. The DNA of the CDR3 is TGCGCCAGCACTACGACTAGCGGAGGCTCTGGGGCCAACGTCCTGACTTTC.

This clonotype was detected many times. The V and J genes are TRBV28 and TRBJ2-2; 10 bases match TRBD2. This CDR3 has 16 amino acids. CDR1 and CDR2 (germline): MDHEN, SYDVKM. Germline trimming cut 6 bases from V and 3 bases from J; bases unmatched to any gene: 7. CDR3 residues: CASRPSGRGYTGELFF. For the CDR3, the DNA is TGTGCCAGCAGGCCAAGCGGGAGGGGGTACACCGGGGAGCTGTTTTTT. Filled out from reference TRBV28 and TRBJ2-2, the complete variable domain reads DVKVTQSSRYLVKRTGEKVFLECVQDMDHENMFWYRQDPGLGLRLIYFSYDVKMKEKGDIPEGYSVSREKKERFSLILESASTNQTSMYLCASRPSGRGYTGELFFGEGSRLTVL.

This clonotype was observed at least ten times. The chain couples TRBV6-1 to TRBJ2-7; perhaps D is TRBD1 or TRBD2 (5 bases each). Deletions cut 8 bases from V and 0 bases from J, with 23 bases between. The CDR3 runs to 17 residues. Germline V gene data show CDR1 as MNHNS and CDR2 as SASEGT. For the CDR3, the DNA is TGTGCCAGCGAACTTGGGACCACCTCGTCCCTCTCCTACGAGCAGTACTTC. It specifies CASELGTTSSLSYEQYF.

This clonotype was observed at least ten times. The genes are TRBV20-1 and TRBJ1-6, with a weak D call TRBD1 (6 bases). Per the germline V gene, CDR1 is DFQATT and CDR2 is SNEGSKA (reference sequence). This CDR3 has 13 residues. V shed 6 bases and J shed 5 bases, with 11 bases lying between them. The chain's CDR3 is CSANGQNNSPLHF. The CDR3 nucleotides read TGCAGTGCGAACGGACAGAATAATTCACCCCTCCACTTT.

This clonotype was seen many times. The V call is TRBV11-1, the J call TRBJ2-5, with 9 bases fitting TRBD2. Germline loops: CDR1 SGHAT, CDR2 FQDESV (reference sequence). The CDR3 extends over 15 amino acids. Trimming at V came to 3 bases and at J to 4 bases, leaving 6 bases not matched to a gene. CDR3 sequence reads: CASSFSAGGAETQYF. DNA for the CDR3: TGTGCCAGCAGCTTCTCCGCGGGAGGGGCAGAGACCCAGTACTTC.

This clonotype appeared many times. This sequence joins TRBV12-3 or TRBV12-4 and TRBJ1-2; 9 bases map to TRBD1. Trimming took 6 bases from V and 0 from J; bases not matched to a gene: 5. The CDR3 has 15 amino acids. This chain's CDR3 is CASSLRTGANYGYTF. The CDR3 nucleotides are TGTGCCAGCAGCCTCCGGACAGGGGCTAACTATGGCTACACCTTC.

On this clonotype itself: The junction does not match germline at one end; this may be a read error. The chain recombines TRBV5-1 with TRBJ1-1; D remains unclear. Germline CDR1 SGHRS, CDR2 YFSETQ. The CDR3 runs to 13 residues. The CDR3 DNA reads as TGTGCCAGCAGCAGACCCTTAAAGGCTGAAGCTTTCTTT. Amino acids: CASSRPLKAEAFF.